The entry that follows covers one TCR beta chain sequence. Going by frequency alone, this clonotype is medium-sized (0.01 to 0.1%); a count is unavailable. Its antigen is currently not known. Each CD8+ T cell subset was flow-sorted in triplicate, and some 300,000 cells per subset were placed directly into RLT lysis buffer. To keep memory contaminants out, a stringent definition of naive CD8+ T cells was applied: CD45RO-CCR7+CD27+CD95-. Using standard density gradient centrifugation, peripheral blood mononuclear cells were isolated from buffy coats. A FACSAria III was used to flow-sort naive CXCR3-negative and CXCR3-positive CD8+ T cells. An RNeasy Mini Kit was used to extract total RNA from the sorted cells. The entry originates in a study of CXCR3-negative and CXCR3-positive naive CD8 T cells (dated 2019 in TCRdb). About the study as a whole: In total, about 150 million TRB reads were obtained, or roughly 1.5 +/- 0.3 million reads per library. Data from about 12 donors, pooled across two independent experiments, went into the diversity and physicochemical repertoire analyses. For the TRBV-TRBJ cluster analysis, the naive subsets came from roughly 5 donors, while the memory cells came from 3 donors. The full study reports these points: Freshly isolated PBMCs were used for most assays because CXCR3 expression went down partially after cryopreservation. Compared with CXCR3-negative naive cells, CXCR3-positive naive cells had TRB CDR3s with higher hydrophobicity (lower Kidera factor 4), lower energy, and higher strength and volume indices. Naive CXCR3-negative and CXCR3-positive cells from the same donor showed similar TRBV-TRBJ usage, whereas memory cells showed distinct patterns. Surface CD5, linked to self-reactivity in mice, was comparable between naive subsets; TCR interaction strength was therefore also inferred from TRB CDR3 physicochemical properties. Both naive subsets had comparably high repertoire diversity, while memory CD8+ T cells had much lower repertoire diversity.

The run used a NextSeq 550. The Human TCR Profiling Kit (MiLaboratory) was used to prepare UMI-labeled 5' RACE TRB cDNA libraries. The full amount of extracted RNA was used for cDNA synthesis, and the full amount of resulting cDNA was used for PCR amplification. Libraries were prepared in parallel using an identical number of PCR cycles. The authors processed their data as follows. With a minimum of two reads required per UMI, MIGEC and MiXCR pulled out about 50,000 +/- 10,000 unique UMI-labeled TRB cDNA molecules from each library. Each library averaged roughly 36,000 +/- 9,600 functional in-frame TRB CDR3 nucleotide clonotypes without stop codons. After downsampling to 5000 UMI-labeled TRB molecules per sample, diversity metrics, including normalized Shannon-Wiener and Chao1, were computed in VDJtools. VDJtools computed clonotype-size-weighted physicochemical properties of the central five CDR3 residues: interaction energy, strength, volume and Kidera factor 4. Reads reprocessed by TCRdb are summarized as one entry per CDR3 protein sequence, and DNA is absent. Here the V and J calls rest on TCRdb's processing, not on the authors' analysis. The table for this sample shows about 5,500 distinct CDR3 sequences. The leading ten clones occupy roughly 2% of the sample.

From its cysteine to its phenylalanine, the CDR3 spans 14 amino acids. DNA is not recorded here. The germline V gene provides CDR1 MNHEY and CDR2 SVGEGT. Recombination joined TRBV6-2 or TRBV6-3 with TRBJ2-2; checking the TCRdb D call of TRBD2 is not possible without DNA. This sequence originates from a human donor in good health. Some clones in this sample may be carry-over from other donors' samples. The specimen sequenced was naive CXCR3+ CD8+ T cells from blood. Per the publication, the cell subset or site label means: CD45RO-CCR7+CD27+CD95- naive CD8+ T cells expressing CXCR3 (TNR3+). The CDR3 is CASSYVTSDGELFF.